This TCR beta chain originates from a study of blood T cell repertoires in COVID-19. Across the study: Sample material is recorded as cDNA or gDNA derived from T cells, B-cell-depleted T cells, or PBMCs.

The repertoire was sequenced with immunoSEQ multiplex PCR; TCRdb's copy has only in-frame clones and lacks some. This sample has approximately 190,000 clones, with roughly 90% found just once. The CDR3 runs 15 residues. V shed 3 bases, J shed 5 bases, and the junction held 5 bases outside the gene matches. Germline V CDR1 and CDR2: SGHNT, YENEEA. Sample: peripheral blood. This TCR was sampled from a woman aged 40 to 55 who had recovered from COVID-19. V gene TRBV11-3 combines with J gene TRBJ2-3, with 10 bases that match TRBD1. This chain's CDR3 is CASSFTGTGVDTQYF. The CDR3 region has the DNA TGTGCCAGCAGCTTCACCGGGACAGGGGTAGATACGCAGTATTTT.